The rows below give T cell receptor beta chains drawn from one sample of a study of blood T cells in healthy people across ages. TCRdb used MiXCR to reprocess the 5' RACE reads, holding one entry per CDR3 protein. This table has fewer than 950,000 distinct CDR3 sequences, 40% to 65% appearing once. The sample taken for sequencing was blood. These TCRs come from a man older than 75 in good health. Both conserved end residues are part of each CDR3. The D gene is left open where the match is weak. Expanded clones get a size class; other rows say once, few or many, or leave the size out.

j_call d_call v_call clone_size cdr3_nt cdr3_aa
TRBJ2-7 NA TRBV4-2 few TGTGCCAGCAGCCACCCCGGGATCTCCTACGAGCAGTACTTC CASSHPGISYEQYF
TRBJ2-2 NA TRBV18 once TGTGCCAGCTCACCGACACCGCCGGGCACCGGGGAGCTGTTTTTT CASSPTPPGTGELFF
TRBJ2-3 TRBD2 TRBV2 few TGTGCCAGCAGTGACCCCCCGCGGACTAGCACCACAGATACGCAGTATTTT CASSDPPRTSTTDTQYF
TRBJ2-3 NA TRBV6-6 NA TGTGCCAGCAGTTATAGGGGCGATGGGGATACGCAGTATTTT CASSYRGDGDTQYF
TRBJ1-4 NA TRBV4-3 NA TGCGCCAGCAGCCAAGAGGGGGCCGGAACTAATGAAAAACTGTTTTTT CASSQEGAGTNEKLFF
TRBJ2-5 NA TRBV5-1 NA TGCGCCAGCAGTTGGGCGGGGCAGGGAAAATACGAGACCCAGTACTTC CASSWAGQGKYETQYF
TRBJ2-5 TRBD2 TRBV29-1 once TGCAGCGTCCGACTAGCGGGAGGGCTTGAGACCCAGTACTTC CSVRLAGGLETQYF
TRBJ2-5 NA TRBV4-2 few TGTGCCAGCAGCCAAGTATTAAGCAGGGAGCAGTACTTC CASSQVLSREQYF
TRBJ2-1 NA TRBV5-1 NA TGCGCCAGCCTAGGGGGAAATGAGCAGTTCTTC CASLGGNEQFF
TRBJ2-1 NA TRBV10-3 few TGTGCCATCAGTGAGTTCGCCAATGAGCAGTTCTTC CAISEFANEQFF
TRBJ1-1 NA TRBV6-6 NA TGTGCCAGCAGCAAGAGGAACACTGAAGCTTTCTTT CASSKRNTEAFF